This TCR beta chain was retrieved from a study of shared clonotypes between healthy human individuals. On the study more broadly: Samples came from a couple of female and three male donors aged 18 to 49.

Germline V gene data show CDR1 as SQVTM and CDR2 as ANQGSEA. This CDR3 contains 13 residues. Trimming left V 3 bases short and J 1 base short, with 8 bases between. In the authors' workflow: Junction-only sequences without quality scores were provided by ImmunoSEQ, so filtering was different. The data were produced by immunoSEQ multiplex PCR, yet TCRdb's version contains in-frame clones alone and is incomplete. The V and J calls and clone size are taken from that table; D and trimming were inferred from the DNA. The sample lists 450,000 to 650,000 clones; around 81% were seen once. This clone showed up just a few times. The same CDR3 can be traced to other DNA sequences in this sample. Study donors comprised healthy, HIV-negative adults devoid of recent acute infection or vaccination.

The chain uses TRBV29-1 and TRBJ2-3; no clear D. The sequence derives from a woman in her thirties or forties in good health. Some clones in this sample may be carry-over from other donors' samples. Sample: PBMCs. The CDR3 spells CSVDSQGTDTQYF. The CDR3 DNA follows: TGCAGCGTTGATTCCCAGGGCACAGATACGCAGTATTTT.